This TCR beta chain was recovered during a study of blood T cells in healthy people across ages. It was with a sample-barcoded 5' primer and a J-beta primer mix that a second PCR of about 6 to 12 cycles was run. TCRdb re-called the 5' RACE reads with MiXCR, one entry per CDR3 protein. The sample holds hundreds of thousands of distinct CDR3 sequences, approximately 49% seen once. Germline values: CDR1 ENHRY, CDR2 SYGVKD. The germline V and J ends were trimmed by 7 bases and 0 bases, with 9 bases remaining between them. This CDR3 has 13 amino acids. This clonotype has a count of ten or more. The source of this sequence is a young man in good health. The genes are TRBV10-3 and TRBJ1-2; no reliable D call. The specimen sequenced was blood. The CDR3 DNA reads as TGTGCCATCAACTCAGGCACTAACTATGGCTACACCTTC. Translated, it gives CAINSGTNYGYTF.